The clone carrying this TCR beta chain was counted ten times or more. Its matching antigen is unknown. Trimming took 1 base from V and 6 from J, leaving 15 bases between them. The germline V gene has CDR1 SGDLS and CDR2 YYNGEE. The CDR3 is 15 residues long. These data originate in a study of glioma-infiltrating T cells. Study-wide results and limits: Non-neoplastic patients had below-expected tissue-blood divergence, while all gliomas exceeded expectation. Only very few CDR3 sequences appeared in both tissue and blood.

Amplification of TCR alpha and beta CDR3 regions from RNA used iRepertoire nested multiplex PCR. Input was roughly 100-450 ng of tissue mRNA or PBMC total RNA. TCRdb itself ran the multiplex PCR reads through MiXCR, one entry per CDR3 protein. The repertoire has approximately 90,000 distinct CDR3 sequences, around 23% of them found once; the top ten carry 6.7%. This receptor was taken from a human donor with low-grade glioma or glioblastoma, undergoing nonglioma brain surgery, or in good health (not recorded which). Sample: glioma tissue, nonneoplastic brain tissue, or PBMCs (not recorded which). The chain links TRBV9 to TRBJ2-3; D is tentatively TRBD1 or TRBD2 (5 bases each). CDR3 region: CASSVWDARKDTQYF. The CDR3 DNA reads TGTGCCAGCAGCGTATGGGACGCAAGAAAGGATACGCAGTATTTT.